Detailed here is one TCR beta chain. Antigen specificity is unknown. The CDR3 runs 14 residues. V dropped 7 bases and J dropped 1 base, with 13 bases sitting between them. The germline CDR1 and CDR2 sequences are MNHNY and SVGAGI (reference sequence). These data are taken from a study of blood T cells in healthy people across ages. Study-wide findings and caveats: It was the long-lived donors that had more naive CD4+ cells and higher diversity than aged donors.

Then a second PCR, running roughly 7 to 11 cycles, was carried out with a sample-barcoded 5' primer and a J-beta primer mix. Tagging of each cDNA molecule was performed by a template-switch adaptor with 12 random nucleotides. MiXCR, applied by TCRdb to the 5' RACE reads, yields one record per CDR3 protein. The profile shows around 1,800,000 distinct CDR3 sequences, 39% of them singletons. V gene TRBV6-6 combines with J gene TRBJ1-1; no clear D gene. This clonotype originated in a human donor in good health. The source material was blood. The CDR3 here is CASIRQEKNTEAFF. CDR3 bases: TGTGCCAGCATCCGACAAGAGAAGAACACTGAAGCTTTCTTT.